This T cell receptor (beta chain) was sequenced for a study of vaccination effects on CD4 cells after COVID-19. In regard to this clone: Its antigen is as yet unknown.

Trimming took 3 bases from V and 4 from J; bases not matched to a gene: 5. This CDR3 spans 15 amino acids. The germline CDR1 and CDR2 sequences are ENHRY and SYGVKD. Using viral peptide pools, the ViraFEST assay grew out antigen-specific CD4+ T cells prior to sequencing. Once cultured for approximately 10 days, the cells underwent separation to obtain CD4+ T cells. The vaccine recipients had no prior SARS-CoV-2 infection, with negative nucleocapsid antibodies. The data were produced by immunoSEQ multiplex PCR, yet TCRdb's version contains in-frame clones alone and is incomplete. The sample includes tens of thousands of clones, over 65% seen only once; the top ten take roughly 4%.

The TCR comes from a human donor who received a COVID-19 vaccine. This chain uses TRBV10-3 with TRBJ2-1; TRBD2 matches at 8 bases. The sample here was CD4+ T cells from PBMCs cultured with HCoV-OC43 spike peptides, taken before COVID-19 vaccination. Subset defined: HCoV-OC43 spike overlapping peptide pool stimulation. This chain's CDR3 is CAISDTGGGYNEQFF. The CDR3 DNA reads as TGTGCCATCAGTGACACCGGGGGGGGATACAATGAGCAGTTCTTC.